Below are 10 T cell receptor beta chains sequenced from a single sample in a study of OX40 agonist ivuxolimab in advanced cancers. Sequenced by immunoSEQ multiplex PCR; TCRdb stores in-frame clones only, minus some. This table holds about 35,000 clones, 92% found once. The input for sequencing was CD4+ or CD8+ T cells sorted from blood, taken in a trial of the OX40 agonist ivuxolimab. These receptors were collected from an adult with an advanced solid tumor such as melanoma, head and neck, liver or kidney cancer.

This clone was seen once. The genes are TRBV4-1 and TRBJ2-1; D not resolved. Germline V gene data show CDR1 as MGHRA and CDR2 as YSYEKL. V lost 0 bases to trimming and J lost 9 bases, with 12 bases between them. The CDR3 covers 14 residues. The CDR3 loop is CASSQDRMALEQFF. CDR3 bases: TGCGCCAGCAGCCAAGATCGGATGGCTCTTGAGCAGTTCTTC.

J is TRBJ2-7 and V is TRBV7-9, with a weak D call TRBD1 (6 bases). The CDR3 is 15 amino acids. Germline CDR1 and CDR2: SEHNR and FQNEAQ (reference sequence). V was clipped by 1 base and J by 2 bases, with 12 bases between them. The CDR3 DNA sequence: TGTGCCAGCAGCTTAGGTAGTCAGGGGACCTACGAGCAGTACTTC. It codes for CASSLGSQGTYEQYF.

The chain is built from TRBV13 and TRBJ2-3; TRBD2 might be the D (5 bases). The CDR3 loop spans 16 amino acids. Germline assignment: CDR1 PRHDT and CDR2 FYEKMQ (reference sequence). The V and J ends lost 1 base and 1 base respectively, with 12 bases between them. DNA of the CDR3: TGTGCCAGCAGCTTAGACTGGACTCAGCGCACAGATACGCAGTATTTT. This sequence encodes CASSLDWTQRTDTQYF.

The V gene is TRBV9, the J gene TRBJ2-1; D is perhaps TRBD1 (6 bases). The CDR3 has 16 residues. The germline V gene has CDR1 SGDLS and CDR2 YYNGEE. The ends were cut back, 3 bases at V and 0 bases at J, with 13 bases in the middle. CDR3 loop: CASSGGQGYSYNEQFF. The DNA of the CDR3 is TGTGCCAGCAGCGGGGGCCAGGGGTACTCCTACAATGAGCAGTTCTTC. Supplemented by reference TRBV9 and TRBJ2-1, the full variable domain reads DSGVTQTPKHLITATGQRVTLRCSPRSGDLSVYWYQQSLDQGLQFLIQYYNGEERAKGNILERFSAQQFPDLHSELNLSSLELGDSALYFCASSGGQGYSYNEQFFGPGTRLTVL.

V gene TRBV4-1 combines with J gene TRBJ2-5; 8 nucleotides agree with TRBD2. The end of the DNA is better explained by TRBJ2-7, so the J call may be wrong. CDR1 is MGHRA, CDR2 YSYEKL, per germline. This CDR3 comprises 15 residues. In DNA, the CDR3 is TGCGCCAGCAGCCAAATAAAGGGACTAGCCTACGAGCAGTACTTC. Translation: CASSQIKGLAYEQYF.

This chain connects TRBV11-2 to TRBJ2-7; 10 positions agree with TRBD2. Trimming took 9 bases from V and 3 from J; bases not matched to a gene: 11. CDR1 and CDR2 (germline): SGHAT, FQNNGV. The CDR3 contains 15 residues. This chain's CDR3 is CASTISGGTIYEQYF. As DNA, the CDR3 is TGTGCCAGTACCATTAGCGGGGGGACTATCTACGAGCAGTACTTC.

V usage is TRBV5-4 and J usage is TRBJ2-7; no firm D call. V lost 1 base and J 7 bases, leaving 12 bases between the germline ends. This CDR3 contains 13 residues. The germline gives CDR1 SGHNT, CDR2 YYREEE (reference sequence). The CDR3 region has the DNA TGTGCCAGCAGCTTGAGTGGAATCGAGGAGCAGTACTTC. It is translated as CASSLSGIEEQYF.

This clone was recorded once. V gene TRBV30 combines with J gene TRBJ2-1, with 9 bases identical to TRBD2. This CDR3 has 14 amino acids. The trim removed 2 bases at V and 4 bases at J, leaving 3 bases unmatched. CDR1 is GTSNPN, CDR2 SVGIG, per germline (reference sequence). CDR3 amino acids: CAWSFAGGYNEQFF. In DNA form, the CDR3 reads TGTGCCTGGAGTTTTGCGGGAGGGTACAATGAGCAGTTCTTC.

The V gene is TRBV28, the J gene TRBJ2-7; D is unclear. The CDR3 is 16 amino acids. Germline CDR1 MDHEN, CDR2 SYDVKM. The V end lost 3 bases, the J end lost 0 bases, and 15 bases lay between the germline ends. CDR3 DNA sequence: TGTGCCAGCAGTTTCTCGGCCAGCGACGGCTCCTACGAGCAGTACTTC. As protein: CASSFSASDGSYEQYF.

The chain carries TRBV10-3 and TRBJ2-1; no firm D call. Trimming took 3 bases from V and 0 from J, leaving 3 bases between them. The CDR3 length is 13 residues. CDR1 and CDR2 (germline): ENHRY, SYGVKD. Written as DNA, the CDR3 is TGTGCCATCAGTGACAGCTCCTACAATGAGCAGTTCTTC. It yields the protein CAISDSSYNEQFF.